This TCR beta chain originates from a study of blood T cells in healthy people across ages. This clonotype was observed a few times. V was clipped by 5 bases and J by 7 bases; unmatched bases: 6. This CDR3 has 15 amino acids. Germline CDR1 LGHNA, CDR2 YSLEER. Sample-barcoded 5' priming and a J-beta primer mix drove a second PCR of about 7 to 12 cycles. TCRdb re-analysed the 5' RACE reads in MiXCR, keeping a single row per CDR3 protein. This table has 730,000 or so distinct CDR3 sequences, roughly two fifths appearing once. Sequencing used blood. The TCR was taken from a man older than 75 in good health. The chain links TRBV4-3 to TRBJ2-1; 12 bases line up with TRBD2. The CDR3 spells CASSRLAGAVNEQFF. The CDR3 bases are TGCGCCAGCAGCAGACTAGCGGGAGCTGTGAATGAGCAGTTCTTC.